This T cell receptor (beta chain) appears in the sequencing data of a study of blood T cell repertoires in COVID-19. On the study more broadly: Samples taken during acute and convalescent COVID-19 were collected in the United States, Italy and Spain. T cells, B-cell-depleted T cells, or PBMCs supplied cDNA or gDNA.

Original handling: By means of reference gene primer amplification, nucleated cell counts were estimated. Produced via immunoSEQ multiplex PCR; TCRdb's table is partial and in-frame only. Clonal size and the V and J genes are those of that table, whereas D and trimming came from the DNA. Of 60,000 to 65,000 clones in the sample, 80% to 90% were seen once. The sample consisted of peripheral blood. This TCR was sampled from a woman aged 55 to 70 with acute or convalescent COVID-19.

The CDR3 is CASSESGRGIWTDTQYF. As DNA, the CDR3 is TGCGCCAGCAGTGAGTCTGGCAGGGGAATTTGGACAGATACGCAGTATTTT. The chain combines TRBV10-1 with TRBJ2-3; tentative D call: TRBD1 (6 bases). Between the trimmed V and J ends, which lost 0 bases and 3 bases, there was a span of 16 bases. This CDR3 has 17 amino acids. Germline lookup yields CDR1 WNHNN and CDR2 SYGVQD (reference sequence).